This TCR beta chain emerged from a study of radiation and T cells in renal cell carcinoma (TCRdb year 2020). Background for the entire study: A total of fewer than 55 samples underwent TCR beta sequencing, made up of roughly 26 tumors and about 27 peripheral blood samples. Across all 50 or so samples, 4,000,000 or so unique CDR3 nucleotide sequences, encoding 2,658,974 unique CDR3 amino acid sequences, were identified.

Following the manufacturer's recommendations, the immunoSEQ kit was used to generate TCR beta libraries from genomic DNA. To prepare the libraries, a first multiplex PCR with proprietary primers was run, followed by a second PCR that added unique barcodes, and a bead cleanup was done after each round. A positive control reaction and a negative control reaction, both provided in the kit, were run with every batch of samples. The final libraries were assessed on an Agilent 4200 TapeStation D1000 ScreenTape, pooled by volume, and quantified by qPCR. Sequencing ran on an Illumina NextSeq500 with a MidOutput 150-cycle cartridge, using 156 Read1 and 15 Index1 cycles with kit custom primers. The pooled library was loaded at about 1 pM, and roughly 20% PhiX control was spiked in. The paper's data handling went like this. The vendor-processed data were analyzed in R, and a clonotype was defined as all T cells that share the same CDR3 nucleotide sequence. In the clone abundance analyses, frequencies in each sample were normalized to that sample's 10,000 most abundant clones. Public T cell clones, which averaged fewer than five per sample, were removed prior to analysis. Dominant motif analysis used ImmunoMap with the PAM10 matrix, gap penalty 30 and homology threshold 0.3; motifs with cumulative frequency at least 0.01 counted as dominant. TCRdb provides this immuneACCESS table in a form limited to in-frame rearrangements. Some clones are lacking; in checked studies, under half of them reflect an unresolved V gene, and why the rest are absent is not known. From that table come the V and J calls and clone size; the DNA was used to work out D and trimming. The sample records about 25,000 clones, nearly 60% of which are singletons. 22% of the sample rests with the top ten.

V has 0 bases trimmed and J has 4 bases trimmed; junction bases matching no gene number 2. The germline V gene (reference sequence) supplies CDR1 SGHNT and CDR2 YYREEE. The CDR3 runs 15 residues from the cysteine to the phenylalanine. Only the CDR3 portion is preserved as DNA: 45 bases, with reading frame beginning at the first base. Of note for this clone: The antigen it binds to is not known. Base quality data are lacking; no much larger clone is found one base away. The same CDR3 arises from other DNA sequences in this sample as well.

The label giving this sample's time point can be read as: tumor resected at nephrectomy. Taken with the paper, the label for treatment or condition translates to: treatment-naive control, cytoreductive nephrectomy. For controls, tumors were taken from treatment-naive renal cell carcinoma patients who had cytoreductive nephrectomy with no radiation beforehand. Every patient had renal cell carcinoma of clear cell pathology. The control tumors sequenced for TCR were resected between 2011 and 2014 from 11 males and several females whose median age was around 54 years (range about 40 to 82). Tumors were mechanically dissociated, digested with collagenase/hyaluronidase at 37 °C, processed in gentleMACS C tubes, and stored in liquid nitrogen. Genomic DNA for TCR sequencing was prepared using the QIAamp DNA Blood Mini Kit (Qiagen). Only samples passing all quality control checks were included in the analyses.

Broader findings and caveats from the paper: Because only small tumor regions of around 1 g were available, the study did not capture intratumoral heterogeneity. Higher TCR clonality was observed in irradiated tumors than in controls, with an average of roughly 54% of the repertoire accounted for by the top 100 clonotypes, compared with approximately 43% in nephrectomy-only tumors. A greater number of dominant CDR3 motifs was detected in irradiated tumors than in control tumors, and a larger share of the repertoire was occupied by these motifs in irradiated tumors than in control tumors. Effects of radiation dose or scheduling on the TCR repertoire could not be addressed with the single-armed trial design.

The receptor's source is a middle-aged man with renal cell carcinoma. The sequenced sample was tumor tissue, obtained from a patient whose treatment was nephrectomy without radiotherapy. The chain employs TRBV5-4 and TRBJ1-3; 9 central nucleotides agree with TRBD1. The DNA reads TGTGCCAGCAGCTTGGGGGGACAGGGAGGAAACACCATATATTTT. This sequence encodes CASSLGGQGGNTIYF.